This entry concerns a single TCR beta chain. The antigen remains undetermined. This sample stems from a study of blood T cells in healthy people across ages. Study background: With template switching, about one barcoded beta molecule was captured per two T cells. Study-level findings and limits: Because donor CMV status was unknown, expanded clonotype changes were possibly confounded. Comparison with aged donors showed that long-lived donors had more naive CD4+ cells and higher diversity.

Primers used in a second PCR of roughly 6 to 12 cycles were a sample-barcoded 5' primer and a J-beta primer mix. Each cDNA molecule was tagged by a template-switch adaptor with 12 random nucleotides. TCRdb analysed the 5' RACE reads with MiXCR anew, one entry per CDR3 protein. The sample has approximately 810,000 distinct CDR3 sequences; 29% are singletons. This CDR3 is built from 15 residues. Germline loops: CDR1 ENHRY, CDR2 SYGVKD. V gave up 2 bases and J gave up 4 bases, with 12 bases separating them. The sequence came from a woman at least 80 years old in good health. The specimen sequenced was blood. J is TRBJ1-3 and V is TRBV10-3; no firm D call. This chain's CDR3 is CAISEGPMGGNTIYF. In DNA form, the CDR3 reads TGTGCCATCAGTGAGGGACCTATGGGAGGAAACACCATATATTTT.